This T cell receptor beta chain appears in the sequencing data of a study of T cell repertoires in cytomegalovirus infection. V lost 0 bases and J lost 5, with 12 bases in between. Germline V gene data show CDR1 as SGHDN and CDR2 as FVKESK. There are 15 residues in the CDR3. This clonotype has a handful of counts. TCRdb called the reads again in MiXCR, with one record for every CDR3 protein. The sample records under 200,000 distinct CDR3 sequences, 28% being singletons. The J gene is TRBJ2-3, the V gene TRBV14, with a weak D call TRBD2 (5 bases). This sequence was found in a human donor in good health (CMV status not recorded). Some clones in this sample may be carry-over from other donors' samples. Sequencing used PBMCs. The CDR3 protein is CASSQDSLRGDTQYF. DNA of the CDR3: TGTGCCAGCAGCCAAGATTCCCTCCGGGGAGATACGCAGTATTTT.